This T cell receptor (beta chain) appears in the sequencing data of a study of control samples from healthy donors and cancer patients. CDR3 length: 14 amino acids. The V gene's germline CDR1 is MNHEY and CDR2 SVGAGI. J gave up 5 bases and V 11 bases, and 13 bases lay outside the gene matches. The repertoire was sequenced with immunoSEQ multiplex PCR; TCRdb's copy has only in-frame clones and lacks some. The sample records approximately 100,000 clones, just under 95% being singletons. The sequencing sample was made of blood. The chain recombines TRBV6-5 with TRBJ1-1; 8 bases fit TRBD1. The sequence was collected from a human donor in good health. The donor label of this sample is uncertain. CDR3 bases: TGTGCCGGGGAGCCGGGACAGGAGGTAACTGAAGCTTTCTTT. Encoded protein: CAGEPGQEVTEAFF.